A selection of T cell receptor beta chains follows, all from one sample in a study of T cell responses to AZD1222 COVID-19 vaccine. Some clones are missing from TCRdb's copy, which holds only in-frame ones; the method was immunoSEQ multiplex PCR. Here the sample spans some 150,000 clones, 85% to 95% being singletons. Sample: peripheral blood, taken on day 0 of AZD1222 vaccination. These receptors originate from an adult in good health. CDR3s include the opening cysteine and the closing phenylalanine or tryptophan. D genes are given only for firm matches. The listing skips clone size in some rows; elsewhere it reads once, few, many or a size class.

TRBJ2-5 | NA | TRBV12-3/TRBV12-4 | NA | 12 | TGTGCCAGCAGTAAAAGGCAAGAGACCCAGTACTTC | CASSKRQETQYF
TRBJ2-2 | NA | TRBV19 | NA | 14 | TGTGCCAGTAGTCCCACGGGGGTCACCGGGGAGCTGTTTTTT | CASSPTGVTGELFF
TRBJ1-5 | NA | TRBV30 | NA | 13 | TGTGCCTGGGGCCCTTGGGGCAATCAGCCCCAGCATTTT | CAWGPWGNQPQHF
TRBJ2-1 | NA | TRBV9 | NA | 15 | TGTGCCAGCAGCCCCGGCGGTGCCATCTACAATGAGCAGTTCTTC | CASSPGGAIYNEQFF
TRBJ1-1 | once | TRBV6-5 | NA | 14 | TGTGCCAGCAGTCGGAAAGACATGAACACTGAAGCTTTCTTT | CASSRKDMNTEAFF
TRBJ1-2 | NA | TRBV19 | NA | 18 | TGTGCCAGTAGTACTAACGGACCACGGGGGACCTCTAACTATGGCTACACCTTC | CASSTNGPRGTSNYGYTF
TRBJ2-2 | NA | TRBV29-1 | NA | 14 | TGCAGCCCCCCCCAAGGGCGGAACACCGGGGAGCTGTTTTTT | CSPPQGRNTGELFF
TRBJ2-5 | once | TRBV4-1 | NA | 15 | TGCGCCCGCAGCCTACGGGGGTGGGGGCAAGAGACCCAGTACTTC | CARSLRGWGQETQYF
TRBJ1-5 | NA | TRBV20-1 | NA | 12 | TGCAGTGCTAGTCTGGGGGGTCAGCCCCAGCATTTT | CSASLGGQPQHF
TRBJ1-4 | NA | TRBV5-1 | NA | 13 | TGCGCCAGCAGAGTCGCAACTAATGAAAAACTGTTTTTT | CASRVATNEKLFF